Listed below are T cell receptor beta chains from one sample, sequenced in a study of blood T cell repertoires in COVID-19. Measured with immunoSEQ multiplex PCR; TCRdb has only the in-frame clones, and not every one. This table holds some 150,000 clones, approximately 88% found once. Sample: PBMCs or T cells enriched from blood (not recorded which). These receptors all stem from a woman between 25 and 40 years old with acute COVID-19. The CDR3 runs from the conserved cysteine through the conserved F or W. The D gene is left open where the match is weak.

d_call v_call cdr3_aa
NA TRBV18 CATALEIGGQYNEQFF
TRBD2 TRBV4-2 CASSRGLAAKETQYF
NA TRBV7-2 CASSLASQGSPEQYF
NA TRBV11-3 CASSLAGGTEAFF
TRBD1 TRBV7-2 CASRPTGTGGYEQFF
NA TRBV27 CASSFTVNTGELFF
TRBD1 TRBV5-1 CASSIDRGRAEAFF
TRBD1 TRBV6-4 CASSATGGYSPLHF
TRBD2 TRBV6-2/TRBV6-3 CASSNPGLAGHEQFF
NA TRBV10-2 CASSIQTNTGELFF
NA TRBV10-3 CAIQGTGNTIYF
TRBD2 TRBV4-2 CASSRAGPENTGELFF
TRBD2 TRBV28 CASKGGFPTGELFF
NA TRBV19 CASSGGRSWNEQFF
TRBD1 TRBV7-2 CASSRNSGTVDQPQHF
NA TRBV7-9 CASSPVGYDTEAFF
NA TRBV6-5 CASGMLGSNEQFF
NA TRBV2 CASSDPKSPPYEQYF
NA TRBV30 CASGLLNYGYTF
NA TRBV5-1 CASSLGPSNTEAFF
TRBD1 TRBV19 CASSAGTAIQYF
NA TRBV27 CASSFRAYSSYEQYF
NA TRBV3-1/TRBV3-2 CASSRSSYSQPQHF
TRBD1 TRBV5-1 CASTSSGGLTGELFF
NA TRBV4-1 CASSQVGGWSGPASNQPQHF
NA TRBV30 CACFDRAEQYF
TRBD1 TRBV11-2 CASSEGAGTVSYEQYF
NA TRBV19 CASSAGGIPSNQPQHF
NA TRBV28 CASSTTGIANYGYTF
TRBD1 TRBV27 CASGLDRGSPLHF
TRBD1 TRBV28 CASSLDRGLDNEQFF